The rows below give T cell receptor beta chains drawn from one sample of a study of cytomegalovirus exposure and HLA in healthy donors. Profiled with immunoSEQ multiplex PCR; TCRdb holds only in-frame clones, not every one. The table lists over 150,000 clones, approximately 75% of them singletons. The specimen sequenced was PBMCs. All receptors come from a man between 25 and 39 years old in good health and CMV-seropositive. Both conserved end residues are part of each CDR3. A D gene is named only where the DNA matches it firmly. The size entry is marked missing in some rows and otherwise reads once, few, many or a size class.

clone size,D gene,CDR3 length,V gene,J gene,CDR3 protein,CDR3 DNA
-,TRBD1,13,TRBV19,TRBJ2-1,CASNRQGYNEQFF,TGTGCCAGTAATCGACAGGGGTACAATGAGCAGTTCTTC
few,-,15,TRBV9,TRBJ2-5,CASSVGAGRQETQYF,TGTGCCAGCAGCGTAGGGGCGGGGCGCCAAGAGACCCAGTACTTC
-,-,16,TRBV29-1,TRBJ1-5,CSVDPPPGHGGVAQHF,TGCAGCGTTGACCCCCCGCCAGGACACGGAGGGGTGGCCCAGCATTTT
-,-,11,TRBV6-6,TRBJ2-7,CASKQGYEQYF,TGTGCCAGTAAACAGGGATACGAGCAGTACTTC
once,TRBD2,16,TRBV28,TRBJ2-3,CASSSAAGAGADTQYF,TGTGCCAGCAGTTCCGCAGCGGGGGCTGGGGCAGATACGCAGTATTTT
-,-,15,TRBV19,TRBJ2-7,CASSIADGGGYEQYF,TGTGCCAGTAGTATCGCGGACGGGGGAGGCTACGAGCAGTACTTC
-,-,13,TRBV2,TRBJ2-7,CASRAGAASEQYF,TGTGCCAGCAGGGCAGGGGCCGCTAGCGAGCAGTACTTC
-,-,15,TRBV6-5,TRBJ2-1,CASSYSSSGGNEQFF,TGTGCCAGCAGTTACTCGAGCTCAGGAGGCAATGAGCAGTTCTTC
-,-,12,TRBV6-5,TRBJ1-1,CASENKNTEAFF,TGTGCCAGCGAAAACAAGAACACTGAAGCTTTCTTT
-,TRBD1,15,TRBV6-1,TRBJ2-7,CASSEAGQGTYEQYF,TGTGCCAGCAGTGAAGCAGGACAGGGTACTTACGAGCAGTACTTC
-,-,12,TRBV5-8,TRBJ2-1,CASSFGAGEQFF,TGTGCCAGCAGCTTTGGGGCCGGAGAGCAGTTCTTC
once,TRBD2,17,TRBV4-1,TRBJ2-1,CASSPTLTSGGAGEQFF,TGCGCCAGCAGCCCAACACTGACTAGCGGGGGGGCGGGTGAGCAGTTCTTC
-,-,12,TRBV27,TRBJ2-1,CASSSGYNEQFF,TGTGCCAGCAGTTCAGGATACAATGAGCAGTTCTTC
few,-,13,TRBV27,TRBJ1-1,CASSLYPDTEAFF,TGTGCCAGCAGTTTATATCCGGACACTGAAGCTTTCTTT
few,-,14,TRBV5-4,TRBJ1-3,CASSPGGVGNTIYF,TGTGCCAGCAGCCCGGGGGGGGTTGGAAACACCATATATTTT
-,-,17,TRBV5-1,TRBJ2-4,CASTVATGSGVKNIQYF,TGCGCCAGCACCGTAGCGACGGGGTCGGGGGTCAAAAACATTCAGTACTTC
once,-,14,TRBV5-4,TRBJ2-4,CASSLVTSPNIQYF,TGTGCCAGCAGCTTGGTTACTAGTCCAAACATTCAGTACTTC
-,TRBD1,16,TRBV11-3,TRBJ2-1,CASSLDGQGAYNEQFF,TGTGCCAGCAGCTTAGATGGGCAGGGGGCCTACAATGAGCAGTTCTTC
-,TRBD1,16,TRBV6-4,TRBJ1-5,CASSAQDREGDQPQHF,TGTGCCAGCAGTGCCCAGGACAGGGAAGGGGATCAGCCCCAGCATTTT
-,TRBD2,15,TRBV19,TRBJ2-1,CASSMTSGTYNEQFF,TGTGCCAGTAGTATGACTAGCGGGACCTACAATGAGCAGTTCTTC
-,-,13,TRBV19,TRBJ1-5,CASRRDGSMPQHF,TGTGCCAGTAGGCGGGACGGATCCATGCCCCAGCATTTT
-,-,15,TRBV28,TRBJ1-1,CASSLSRAANTEAFF,TGTGCCAGCAGTTTATCCAGGGCAGCGAACACTGAAGCTTTCTTT
-,TRBD1,14,TRBV28,TRBJ1-3,CATRQGLSGNTIYF,TGTGCCACGAGACAGGGCCTCTCTGGAAACACCATATATTTT
-,TRBD2,16,TRBV29-1,TRBJ2-1,CSVVLTSGGAYNEQFF,TGCAGCGTTGTTTTAACTAGCGGGGGGGCCTACAATGAGCAGTTCTTC
-,-,16,TRBV21-1,TRBJ2-7,CASSKDDSSFPYEQYF,TGTGCCAGCAGCAAAGACGATAGTTCTTTCCCCTACGAGCAGTACTTC
-,-,12,TRBV6-5,TRBJ2-7,CASSPTGYEQYF,TGTGCCAGCAGCCCAACAGGTTACGAGCAGTACTTC
once,TRBD1,14,TRBV30,TRBJ1-2,CAWRPTGTDYGYTF,TGTGCCTGGAGGCCGACAGGGACTGACTATGGCTACACCTTC
-,-,14,TRBV10-3,TRBJ2-5,CAISDILVEETQYF,TGTGCCATCAGCGATATCCTAGTGGAGGAGACCCAGTACTTC
few,-,15,TRBV28,TRBJ1-5,CASSTLRGSNQPQHF,TGTGCCAGCAGTACCCTTAGGGGTAGCAATCAGCCCCAGCATTTT
-,-,13,TRBV7-2,TRBJ1-2,CASSFQGLDGYTF,TGTGCCAGCAGCTTTCAGGGGCTGGATGGCTACACCTTC
-,-,15,TRBV2,TRBJ2-7,CASSEGPSNLYEQYF,TGTGCCAGCAGTGAGGGGCCATCAAATCTTTACGAGCAGTACTTC
-,-,14,TRBV4-1,TRBJ2-5,CASSREDRGETQYF,TGCGCCAGCAGTCGGGAGGACAGAGGAGAGACCCAGTACTTC
-,-,13,TRBV9,TRBJ2-5,CASSVHEQETQYF,TGTGCCAGCAGCGTACACGAGCAAGAGACCCAGTACTTC
-,-,14,TRBV28,TRBJ1-5,CASSLWSGNQPQHF,TGTGCCAGCAGTTTGTGGTCGGGCAATCAGCCCCAGCATTTT
-,TRBD1,16,TRBV4-1,TRBJ2-2,CASSQTGTANTGELFF,TGCGCCAGCAGCCAAACCGGGACAGCTAACACCGGGGAGCTGTTTTTT
-,-,12,TRBV2,TRBJ2-7,CASRGVDYEQYF,TGTGCCAGCAGAGGGGTCGACTACGAGCAGTACTTC
-,-,13,TRBV27,TRBJ1-2,CASAVGGNNGYTF,TGTGCCAGCGCCGTCGGGGGAAATAATGGCTACACCTTC
-,-,12,TRBV2,TRBJ2-5,CASRADSSAQYF,TGTGCCAGCAGGGCCGACTCTAGCGCCCAGTACTTC
-,TRBD1,14,TRBV6-1,TRBJ1-2,CASRQRDRDYGYTF,TGTGCCAGCAGGCAGAGGGACAGGGACTATGGCTACACCTTC
once,-,13,TRBV12-5,TRBJ2-1,CASGLSSYNEQFF,TGTGCTAGTGGGCTTAGCTCCTACAATGAGCAGTTCTTC
-,-,15,TRBV5-1,TRBJ1-4,CASSLRQGTNEKLFF,TGCGCCAGCAGCTTGCGTCAGGGCACTAATGAAAAACTGTTTTTT
-,TRBD2,17,TRBV2,TRBJ2-4,CASSWPSGGAAKNIQYF,TGTGCCAGCAGTTGGCCTAGCGGGGGGGCGGCCAAAAACATTCAGTACTTC
once,TRBD2,15,TRBV6-5,TRBJ2-7,CASTPGAGEAYEQYF,TGTGCCAGCACCCCCGGGGCGGGGGAGGCCTACGAGCAGTACTTC
-,TRBD2,14,TRBV9,TRBJ2-1,CASSVQLAGFEQFF,TGTGCCAGCAGCGTTCAACTAGCGGGGTTTGAGCAGTTCTTC